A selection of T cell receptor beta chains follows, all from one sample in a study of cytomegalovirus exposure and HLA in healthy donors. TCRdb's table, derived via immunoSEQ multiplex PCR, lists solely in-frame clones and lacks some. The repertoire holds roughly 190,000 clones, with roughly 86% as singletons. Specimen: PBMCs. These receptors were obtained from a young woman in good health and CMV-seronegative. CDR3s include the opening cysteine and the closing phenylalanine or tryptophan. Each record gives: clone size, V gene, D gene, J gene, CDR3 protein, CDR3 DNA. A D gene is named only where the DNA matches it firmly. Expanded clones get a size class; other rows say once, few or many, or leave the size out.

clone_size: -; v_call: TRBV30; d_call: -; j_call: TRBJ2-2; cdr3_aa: CAWRDREGTGELFF; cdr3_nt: TGTGCCTGGAGGGACAGGGAGGGCACCGGGGAGCTGTTTTTT
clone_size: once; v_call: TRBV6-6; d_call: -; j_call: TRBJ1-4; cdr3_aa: CASSYRGGEKLFF; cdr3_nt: TGTGCCAGCAGTTACAGGGGCGGTGAAAAACTGTTTTTT
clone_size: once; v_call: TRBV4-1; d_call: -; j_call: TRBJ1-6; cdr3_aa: CASSQDGAAQRTLHF; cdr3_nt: TGCGCCAGCAGCCAAGATGGGGCAGCCCAGCGCACCCTCCACTTT
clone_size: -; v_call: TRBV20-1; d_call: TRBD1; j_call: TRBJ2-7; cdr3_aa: CSVIQGNEQYF; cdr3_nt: TGCAGTGTTATACAGGGGAACGAGCAGTACTTC
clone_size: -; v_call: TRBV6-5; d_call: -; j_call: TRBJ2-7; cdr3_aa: CASSYSKQAYEQYF; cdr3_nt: TGTGCCAGCAGTTACTCGAAACAAGCCTACGAGCAGTACTTC
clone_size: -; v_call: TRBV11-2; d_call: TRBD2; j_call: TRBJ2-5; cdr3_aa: CASSLGLAGGQGAQYF; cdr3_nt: TGTGCCAGCAGCCTTGGACTAGCGGGGGGGCAAGGAGCCCAGTACTTC
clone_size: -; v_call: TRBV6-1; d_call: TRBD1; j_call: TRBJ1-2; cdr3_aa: CASRRTGDSAGYTF; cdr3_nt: TGTGCCAGCAGGCGGACAGGGGATTCTGCTGGCTACACCTTC
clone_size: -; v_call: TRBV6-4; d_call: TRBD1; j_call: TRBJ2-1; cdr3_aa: CASSGTGGSYNEQFF; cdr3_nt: TGTGCCAGCAGTGGGACAGGGGGCTCCTACAATGAGCAGTTCTTC
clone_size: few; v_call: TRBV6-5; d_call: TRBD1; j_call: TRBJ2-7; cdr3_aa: CASSPGTGFSYEQYF; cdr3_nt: TGTGCCAGCAGTCCCGGGACAGGGTTTTCCTACGAGCAGTACTTC
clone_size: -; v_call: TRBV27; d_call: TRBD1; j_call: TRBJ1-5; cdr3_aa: CASTPPLAGGSVQPQHF; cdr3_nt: TGTGCCAGCACTCCCCCGCTGGCAGGGGGATCGGTACAGCCCCAGCATTTT
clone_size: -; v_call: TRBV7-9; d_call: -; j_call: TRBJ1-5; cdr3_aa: CASSLDGAVNQPQHF; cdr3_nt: TGTGCCAGCAGCTTAGATGGGGCAGTCAATCAGCCCCAGCATTTT
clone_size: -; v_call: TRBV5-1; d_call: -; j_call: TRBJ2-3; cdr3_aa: CASSLSRGTDTQYF; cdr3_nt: TGCGCCAGCAGCTTGTCGAGAGGCACAGATACGCAGTATTTT
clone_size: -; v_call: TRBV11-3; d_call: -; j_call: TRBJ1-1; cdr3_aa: CASSLMGRSFF; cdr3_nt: TGTGCCAGCAGCTTAATGGGGCGATCTTTCTTT
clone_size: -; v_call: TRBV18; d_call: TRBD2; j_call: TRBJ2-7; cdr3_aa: CASSPPGLAASYEQYF; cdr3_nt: TGTGCCAGCTCACCACCGGGGCTAGCGGCCTCCTACGAGCAGTACTTC
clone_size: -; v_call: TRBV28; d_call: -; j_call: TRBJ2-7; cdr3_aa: CASSLELPSTPFF; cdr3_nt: TGTGCCAGCAGTTTAGAACTACCCTCCACCCCTTTCTTC
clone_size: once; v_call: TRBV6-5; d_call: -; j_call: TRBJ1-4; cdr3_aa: CATKGDRFNEKLFF; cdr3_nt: TGTGCCACCAAGGGGGACCGCTTTAATGAAAAACTGTTTTTT
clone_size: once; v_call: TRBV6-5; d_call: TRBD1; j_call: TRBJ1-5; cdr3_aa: CASKGQGSNQPQHF; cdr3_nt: TGTGCCAGCAAGGGACAGGGAAGCAATCAGCCCCAGCATTTT
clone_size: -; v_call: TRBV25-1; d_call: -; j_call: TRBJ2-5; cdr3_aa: CASSRSAGLETQYF; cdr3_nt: TGTGCCAGCAGTCGAAGCGCCGGCCTAGAGACCCAGTACTTC
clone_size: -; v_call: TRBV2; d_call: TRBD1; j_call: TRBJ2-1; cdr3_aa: CASRLTGVNEQFF; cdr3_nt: TGTGCCAGCAGGTTGACAGGGGTCAATGAGCAGTTCTTC
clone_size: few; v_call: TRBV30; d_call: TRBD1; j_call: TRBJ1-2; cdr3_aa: CAWSVTGALSYTF; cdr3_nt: TGTGCCTGGAGTGTCACAGGGGCCTTGAGCTACACCTTC
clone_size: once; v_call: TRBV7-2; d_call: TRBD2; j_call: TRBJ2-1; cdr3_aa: CASSSGLAGAHPEEFF; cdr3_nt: TGTGCCAGCAGCTCGGGACTAGCGGGAGCCCACCCCGAGGAGTTCTTC
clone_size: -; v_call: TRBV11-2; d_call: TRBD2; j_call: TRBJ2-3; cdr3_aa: CASSLVVSGSTDTQYF; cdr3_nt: TGTGCCAGCAGCTTAGTAGTTAGCGGGAGCACAGATACGCAGTATTTT
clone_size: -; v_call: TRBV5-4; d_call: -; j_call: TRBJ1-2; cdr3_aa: CASSHPAGGRRGYTF; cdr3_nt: TGTGCCAGCAGCCACCCCGCCGGGGGGCGTAGAGGCTACACCTTC
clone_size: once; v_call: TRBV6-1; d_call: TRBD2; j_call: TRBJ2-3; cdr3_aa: CAARTSGTDTQYF; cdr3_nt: TGTGCCGCTCGGACTAGCGGCACAGATACGCAGTATTTT
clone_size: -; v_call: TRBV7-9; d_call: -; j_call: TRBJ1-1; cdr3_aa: CASSAAETGNTEAFF; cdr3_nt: TGTGCCAGCAGCGCGGCAGAGACAGGGAACACTGAAGCTTTCTTT
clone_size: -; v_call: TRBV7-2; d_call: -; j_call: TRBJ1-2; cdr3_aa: CASSPQSGSSYGYTF; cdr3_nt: TGTGCCAGCAGCCCACAATCGGGGTCAAGCTATGGCTACACCTTC
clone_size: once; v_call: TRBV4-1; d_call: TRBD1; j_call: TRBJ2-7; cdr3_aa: CASSPGQGQSPYEQYF; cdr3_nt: TGCGCCAGCAGCCCAGGACAGGGCCAATCTCCCTACGAGCAGTACTTC
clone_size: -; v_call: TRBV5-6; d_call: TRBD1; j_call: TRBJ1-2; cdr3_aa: CASSYTGERGYTF; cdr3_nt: TGTGCCAGCAGCTACACAGGGGAACGGGGCTACACCTTC
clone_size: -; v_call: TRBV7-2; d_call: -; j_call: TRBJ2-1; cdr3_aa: CASSPQGGAYNEQFF; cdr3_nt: TGTGCCAGCAGCCCCCAGGGCGGAGCCTACAATGAGCAGTTCTTC
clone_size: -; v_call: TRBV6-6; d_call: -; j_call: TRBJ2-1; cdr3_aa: CAIALGPRENEQFF; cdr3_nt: TGTGCCATCGCGTTGGGGCCCCGCGAAAATGAGCAGTTCTTC